The T cell receptor beta chain under discussion was sequenced for a study of blood T cell repertoires in COVID-19. Trimming cost V 10 bases and J 0 bases, with 12 bases left between them. Germline CDR1 reads MNHEY; CDR2 reads SVGAGI. CDR3 length: 13 amino acids. As processed by the authors: Reference gene primer amplification in the assay estimated nucleated cell counts. Assay used: immunoSEQ multiplex PCR; TCRdb lists only in-frame clones, some missing. V and J calls plus clone size are reproduced from that table; the DNA served to infer D and trimming. The table records 200,000 to 250,000 clones, about 90% of them present only once. Patients at the Seattle site were enrolled during active infection and followed longitudinally.

What was sequenced was peripheral blood. The sequence was collected from a man in his 60s with COVID-19, enrolled during active disease. The chain employs TRBV6-5 and TRBJ1-1, with D possibly being TRBD1 (6 bases). CDR3: CAIRTDMNTEAFF. As DNA, the CDR3 is TGTGCCATCCGGACAGACATGAACACTGAAGCTTTCTTT.